The 27 T cell receptor beta chains below were found in one sample sequenced in a study of regulatory T cells in long-lasting Graves disease. Researchers made TCR beta libraries by using iRepertoire HTBI primers and running Arm-PCR on CDR3 regions. TCRdb re-derived calls from the multiplex PCR reads in MiXCR, one entry per CDR3 protein. The table shows roughly 500,000 distinct CDR3 sequences, with 20% to 25% occurring only once. Time point reported: persistent/refractory GD, antithyroid drugs over 5 years with positive TRAb. There was RNA extracted from PBMCs, and the TCR library was made from it. Sequencing used peripheral blood mononuclear cells (PBMCs), obtained when the disease was refractory, from a patient treated with antithyroid drugs. The receptors stem from a female donor with Graves disease.

In its sample, this clonotype was seen many times. V is TRBV27 and J is TRBJ2-4, with D unresolved. Trimming removed 2 bases from V and 6 bases from J, with 2 bases in between. The germline V gene encodes CDR1 MNHEY and CDR2 SMNVEV (reference sequence). The CDR3 has 11 amino acids. The CDR3 DNA reads TGTGCCAGCAGTTTAGGAAACATTCAGTACTTC. It codes for CASSLGNIQYF.

This clonotype came up a few times. The chain combines TRBV28 with TRBJ2-3, with 12 bases that match TRBD1. V trimming: 6 bases; J trimming: 1 base; junction bases outside the gene matches: 5. The CDR3 extends over 16 amino acids. Looked up from germline, CDR1 is MDHEN and CDR2 is SYDVKM. CDR3 DNA: TGTGCCAGCAGAACACGGGACAGGGGGCGCACAGATACGCAGTATTTT. Its protein product is CASRTRDRGRTDTQYF.

In regard to this clonotype: This sequence may be a read error, since a much larger clone differs from it by one base. The V call is TRBV5-1, the J call TRBJ2-7; 10 nucleotides agree with TRBD2. Germline CDR1 is SGHRS and CDR2 is YFSETQ. The CDR3 loop spans 15 amino acids. Trimming took 9 bases from V and 6 from J; bases not matched to a gene: 15. CDR3 sequence: CATYALLAGCGEQYF. CDR3 coding DNA: TGCGCCACCTACGCATTACTAGCGGGATGTGGCGAGCAGTACTTC. The variable domain in full, with the rest retrieved from reference TRBV5-1 and TRBJ2-7, is KAGVTQTPRYLIKTRGQQVTLSCSPISGHRSVSWYQQTPGQGLQFLFEYFSETQRNKGNFPGRFSGRQFSNSRSEMNVSTLELGDSALYLCATYALLAGCGEQYFGPGTRLTVT.

This clonotype was recorded a few times. The rearrangement links TRBV6-5 to TRBJ2-6; D might be TRBD2 (6 bases). Germline CDR1 is MNHEY and CDR2 is SVGAGI. There are 15 residues in the CDR3. V was shortened by 0 bases and J by 4 bases, with 7 bases between the two germline ends. CDR3 nucleotides: TGTGCCAGCAGTTACTCGGAGGGAGGGGCCAACGTCCTGACTTTC. Encoded protein: CASSYSEGGANVLTF.

This clonotype has a handful of counts. The V gene is TRBV7-2, the J gene TRBJ1-2; D is perhaps TRBD1 (5 bases). The CDR3 covers 15 residues. Trimming left V 5 bases short and J 4 bases short, with 17 bases between. CDR1 and CDR2 from the germline V gene are SGHTA and FQGNSA. The CDR3 protein is CASSPLPGKFYGYTF. In DNA, the CDR3 is TGTGCCAGCAGCCCCTTGCCAGGGAAATTCTATGGCTACACCTTC.

This clonotype was observed at least ten times. The chain joins TRBV28 to TRBJ2-7; 9 bases match TRBD1. CDR3 length equals 17 residues. Germline lookup yields CDR1 MDHEN and CDR2 SYDVKM. The J segment lost 9 bases and the V segment lost 7 bases, leaving 22 bases of the junction unmatched. The CDR3 bases are TGTGCCAGCAAGACGACCGGGACAGGGCTCTCCAATTTTGGGCAGTACTTC. It encodes CASKTTGTGLSNFGQYF.

Only a few counts were recorded for this clonotype. The chain recombines TRBV7-9 with TRBJ2-5; TRBD1 matches at 8 bases. V was pared by 0 bases and J by 2 bases, with 14 bases of the junction left unmatched. The CDR3 runs to 19 residues. Germline CDR1 reads SEHNR; CDR2 reads FQNEAQ (reference sequence). The CDR3 here is CASSLAYGQGWGPQETQYF. Here the CDR3 DNA reads TGTGCCAGCAGCTTAGCTTACGGACAGGGCTGGGGTCCACAAGAGACCCAGTACTTC. Looking up the rest from reference TRBV7-9 and TRBJ2-5 gives the full variable domain: DTGVSQNPRHKITKRGQNVTFRCDPISEHNRLYWYRQTLGQGPEFLTYFQNEAQLEKSRLLSDRFSAERPKGSFSTLEIQRTEQGDSAMYLCASSLAYGQGWGPQETQYFGPGTRLLVL.

This clonotype was seen ten or more times. The V call is TRBV6-5, the J call TRBJ1-2; D unclear. The germline gives CDR1 MNHEY, CDR2 SVGAGI. Trimming pared 2 bases from V and 2 bases from J, leaving 6 bases between. The CDR3 consists of 13 residues. The CDR3 loop is CASSYGANYGYTF. DNA for the CDR3: TGTGCCAGCAGTTACGGCGCCAACTATGGCTACACCTTC.

This clonotype was found many times. The chain links TRBV6-6 to TRBJ2-5, with D perhaps TRBD2 (6 bases). The CDR3 covers 14 residues. V lost 0 bases and J 4 bases, leaving 9 bases between the germline ends. Germline V gene lookup returns CDR1 MNHNY and CDR2 SVGAGI (reference sequence). CDR3 in amino acids: CASSYSVGRETQYF. In DNA form, the CDR3 reads TGTGCCAGCAGTTACTCGGTCGGGAGAGAGACCCAGTACTTC.

This clonotype was seen many times. The chain recombines TRBV28 with TRBJ1-3; D gene uncertain. Germline lookup yields CDR1 MDHEN and CDR2 SYDVKM. Trimming left V 3 bases short and J 0 bases short, with 6 bases between. The CDR3 runs to 14 residues. CDR3 sequence reads: CASSFVSSGNTIYF. The DNA of the CDR3 is TGTGCCAGCAGTTTCGTCAGCTCTGGAAACACCATATATTTT.

This clonotype was counted many times. The gene calls are TRBV28 and TRBJ1-5, with D hard to call. The CDR3 is 12 residues long. Germline CDR1 is MDHEN and CDR2 is SYDVKM. V dropped 8 bases and J dropped 7 bases, with 12 bases sitting between them. The DNA for the CDR3 is TGTGCCAGCGGCGAGGTATGGCAGCCCCAGCATTTT. It is translated as CASGEVWQPQHF. Supplemented by reference TRBV28 and TRBJ1-5, the full variable domain reads DVKVTQSSRYLVKRTGEKVFLECVQDMDHENMFWYRQDPGLGLRLIYFSYDVKMKEKGDIPEGYSVSREKKERFSLILESASTNQTSMYLCASGEVWQPQHFGDGTRLSIL.

With respect to this clonotype: Given a much more abundant clone one base away, this may be a read error. The chain carries TRBV6-2 or TRBV6-3 and TRBJ1-1; tentative D call: TRBD1 (5 bases). This CDR3 is built from 12 residues. Germline loops: CDR1 MNHEY, CDR2 SVGEGT. The ends were cut back, 8 bases at V and 7 bases at J, with 14 bases in the middle. The CDR3 coding sequence is TGTGCCAGCGGTGGGATGGACATTGAAGCTTTCTTT. Its translation is CASGGMDIEAFF.

This clonotype was recorded many times. J is TRBJ1-1 and V is TRBV20-1, with unresolved D. V was shortened by 0 bases and J by 4 bases, with 9 bases between the two germline ends. The germline CDR1 and CDR2 sequences are DFQATT and SNEGSKA (reference sequence). This CDR3 spans 13 amino acids. This CDR3 is CSARETDPTEAFF. CDR3 sequence (DNA): TGCAGTGCTAGAGAGACTGACCCCACTGAAGCTTTCTTT.

Many counts were recorded for this clonotype. The rearrangement uses TRBV28 and TRBJ1-2; D might be TRBD1 (6 bases). The CDR3 spans 15 residues. V dropped 2 bases and J dropped 7 bases, with 17 bases sitting between them. Germline V CDR1 and CDR2: MDHEN, SYDVKM. The CDR3 loop reads CASSLRGASNPGYTF. CDR3 in DNA: TGTGCCAGCAGTTTACGGGGGGCAAGCAATCCTGGCTACACCTTC.

This clonotype was seen many times. The rearrangement links TRBV27 to TRBJ1-2; D might be TRBD1 (6 bases). The CDR3 consists of 14 residues. V was clipped by 5 bases and J by 6 bases, with 16 bases between them. CDR1 is MNHEY and CDR2 is SMNVEV in the germline V gene (reference sequence). CDR3 in amino acids: CASSNSVRGHGYTF. The CDR3 coding sequence is TGTGCCAGCAGTAATTCTGTCAGGGGCCATGGCTACACCTTC.

The sample holds many counts of this clonotype. The gene calls are TRBV12-5 and TRBJ2-7; D assignment may be TRBD1 or TRBD2 (5 bases each). Germline V gene sequence: CDR1 LGHNT, CDR2 FRNRAP. V lost 8 bases and J 6 bases, leaving 17 bases between the germline ends. The CDR3 is 13 amino acids. CDR3 bases: TGTGCTAGTTCCGAGGGGTTCGCTACCGAGCAGTACTTC. Protein sequence: CASSEGFATEQYF.

J is TRBJ2-3 and V is TRBV14, with 10 nucleotides matching TRBD1. J lost 0 bases, V lost 4 bases, and 7 bases had no gene match. The germline gives CDR1 SGHDN, CDR2 FVKESK. This CDR3 comprises 17 residues. CDR3: CASSRTGTGDSTDTQYF. Written as DNA, the CDR3 is TGTGCCAGCAGCCGAACTGGGACAGGGGATAGCACAGATACGCAGTATTTT.

Only a few counts were recorded for this clonotype. V gene TRBV6-2 or TRBV6-3 combines with J gene TRBJ1-5; possibly TRBD1 for D (6 bases). Germline loops: CDR1 MNHEY, CDR2 SVGEGT. This CDR3 contains 14 residues. Deletions cut 2 bases from V and 6 bases from J, with 11 bases between. CDR3 coding DNA: TGTGCCAGCAGTTACGTACAGGGTGCTCAGCCCCAGCATTTT. It yields the protein CASSYVQGAQPQHF.

This clonotype has ten or more counts. V and J are TRBV2 and TRBJ1-4, with D possibly TRBD1 on 5 matching bases. CDR1 is SNHLY, CDR2 FYNNEI, per germline. The CDR3 spans 14 residues. V was shortened by 5 bases and J by 8 bases, with 15 bases between the two germline ends. The CDR3, as DNA: TGTGCCAGCAGTCTTGAGGGGCATGGGGAAAAACTGTTTTTT. This sequence encodes CASSLEGHGEKLFF. Full variable domain (outside the CDR3, taken from reference TRBV2 and TRBJ1-4): EPEVTQTPSHQVTQMGQEVILRCVPISNHLYFYWYRQILGQKVEFLVSFYNNEISEKSEIFDDQFSVERPDGSNFTLKIRSTKLEDSAMYFCASSLEGHGEKLFFGSGTQLSVL.

This chain uses TRBV5-1 with TRBJ2-2, with D possibly being TRBD2 (6 bases). The germline V and J ends were trimmed by 5 bases and 6 bases, with 14 bases remaining between them. The CDR3 extends over 14 amino acids. Germline V gene sequence: CDR1 SGHRS, CDR2 YFSETQ. CDR3 nucleotide sequence: TGCGCCAGCAGACGGGGGATCGACGCCGGGGAGCTGTTTTTT. Its protein is CASRRGIDAGELFF. Looking up the rest from reference TRBV5-1 and TRBJ2-2 gives the full variable domain: KAGVTQTPRYLIKTRGQQVTLSCSPISGHRSVSWYQQTPGQGLQFLFEYFSETQRNKGNFPGRFSGRQFSNSRSEMNVSTLELGDSALYLCASRRGIDAGELFFGEGSRLTVL.

This clonotype was counted at least ten times. The rearrangement uses TRBV6-2 or TRBV6-3 and TRBJ2-7; 10 nucleotides line up with TRBD2. This CDR3 is built from 14 residues. Germline CDR1 reads MNHEY; CDR2 reads SVGEGT. With 5 bases clipped from V and 5 bases from J, the junction kept 6 bases outside the gene matches. CDR3 DNA: TGTGCCAGCAGTGAAGCGGGGGGGACAGACGAGCAGTACTTC. This encodes CASSEAGGTDEQYF.

This sequence joins TRBV5-1 and TRBJ2-5; 9 bases agree with TRBD2. After removal of 0 bases from V and 3 bases from J, the junction contained 3 bases not matched to a gene. Germline V gene lookup returns CDR1 SGHRS and CDR2 YFSETQ. The CDR3 is made up of 15 amino acids. Written as DNA, the CDR3 is TGCGCCAGCAGCTTGGGGACTAGCGTAAAAGAGACCCAGTACTTC. It specifies CASSLGTSVKETQYF.

In this sample, this clonotype turned up once. This CDR3 is missing its conserved last phenylalanine or tryptophan, likely due to a read error. The chain carries TRBV7-2 and TRBJ2-7; TRBD1 agrees at 8 bases. This CDR3 spans 14 amino acids. Looked up from germline, CDR1 is SGHTA and CDR2 is FQGNSA. V dropped 5 bases and J dropped 4; count of bases not matched to a gene: 7. The CDR3 is CASSHRTGYYEQYS. CDR3 coding DNA: TGTGCCAGCAGCCATCGGACAGGGTATTACGAGCAGTACTCC.

This clonotype was detected a few times. The rearrangement uses TRBV19 and TRBJ2-7; the D gene is possibly TRBD2 (6 bases). Germline V lookup: CDR1 LNHDA, CDR2 SQIVND (reference sequence). V lost 2 bases to trimming and J lost 5 bases, with 13 bases between them. The CDR3 is 14 residues long. This chain's CDR3 is CASSINLGLNEQYF. CDR3 DNA: TGTGCCAGTAGTATAAACCTCGGACTAAACGAGCAGTACTTC.

The table lists this clonotype with a few counts. The CDR3 nucleotides read TGCAGCGTTGATAACCCCACAGGGGGAAGCTCCTACGAGCAGTACTTC. Translating gives CSVDNPTGGSSYEQYF. The rearrangement links TRBV29-1 to TRBJ2-7; 8 bases fit TRBD1. The CDR3 loop spans 16 amino acids. In germline, CDR1 is SQVTM, CDR2 ANQGSEA. Trimming cost V 3 bases and J 0 bases; bases outside gene matches: 10.

In this sample, this clonotype turned up many times. This chain links TRBV7-9 with TRBJ1-1; a weak D match, TRBD1 (5 bases). CDR3 length: 14 amino acids. V lost 4 bases and J lost 4, with 13 bases in between. The germline V gene has CDR1 SEHNR and CDR2 FQNEAQ (reference sequence). Written as DNA, the CDR3 is TGTGCCAGCAGCTCAGGGAGCATGGGCACTGAAGCTTTCTTT. Encoded protein: CASSSGSMGTEAFF.

This clonotype appeared many times. The chain links TRBV2 to TRBJ2-7; tentatively, D is TRBD1 (6 bases). CDR3 length equals 14 residues. Trimming left V 4 bases short and J 2 bases short, with 12 bases between. From germline, CDR1 is SNHLY and CDR2 FYNNEI. The CDR3 coding sequence is TGTGCCAGCAGTGGCCAGGGGATCCCCTACGAGCAGTACTTC. Its translation is CASSGQGIPYEQYF. The variable domain in full, with the rest retrieved from reference TRBV2 and TRBJ2-7, is EPEVTQTPSHQVTQMGQEVILRCVPISNHLYFYWYRQILGQKVEFLVSFYNNEISEKSEIFDDQFSVERPDGSNFTLKIRSTKLEDSAMYFCASSGQGIPYEQYFGPGTRLTVT.